The clone carrying this T cell receptor beta chain has a single count. Its specificity is not known. This specimen comes from a study of T cell responses to AZD1222 COVID-19 vaccine. V trimming: 4 bases; J trimming: 8 bases; junction bases outside the gene matches: 10. The CDR3 covers 14 residues. The germline gives CDR1 SEHNR, CDR2 FQNEAQ (reference sequence). Findings of the study overall: Close to half of spike-specific TCRs reportedly recognize unmutated variant regions. The study identified only six AZD1222 recipients as seropositive at baseline. Following two doses of AZD1222, Spike-specific TCR breadth and depth rose.

Libraries were prepared by immunoSEQ multiplex PCR; TCRdb keeps only in-frame clonotypes and omits some of them. In the table there are roughly 140,000 clones, around 91% of which are singletons. This sequence was found in an adult in good health. The J gene is TRBJ1-2, the V gene TRBV7-9, with 7 bases lining up with TRBD1. The specimen was peripheral blood, collected on day 0 of AZD1222 vaccination. The CDR3 reads CASSSSTGWGGYTF. CDR3 DNA: TGTGCCAGCAGCTCCTCGACAGGGTGGGGCGGCTACACCTTC.